The 32 T cell receptor beta chains below come from one sample, sequenced in a study of shared clonotypes between healthy human individuals. Produced via immunoSEQ multiplex PCR; TCRdb's table is partial and in-frame only. The sample yields about 980,000 clones, about 80% seen once. The material sequenced was memory CD4+ T cells sorted from blood. The subset was: CD45RA-negative fraction. The receptor source for this set is a young man in good health.

The chain couples TRBV27 to TRBJ2-7; 12 bases match TRBD1. The CDR3 is 12 residues long. Trimming took 11 bases from V and 5 from J; bases not matched to a gene: 4. Germline assignment: CDR1 MNHEY and CDR2 SMNVEV (reference sequence). The CDR3 DNA sequence: TGTGCCCGGGACAGGGGGCGCGACGAGCAGTACTTC. It is translated as CARDRGRDEQYF.

This chain links TRBV6-4 with TRBJ2-3, with D perhaps matching TRBD2 (5 bases). CDR3 length: 15 amino acids. Germline V CDR1 and CDR2: MRHNA, SNTAGT. The ends were cut back, 0 bases at V and 4 bases at J, with 11 bases in the middle. CDR3 sequence reads: CASSDSGARADTQYF. CDR3 DNA: TGTGCCAGCAGTGACTCGGGAGCCCGCGCAGATACGCAGTATTTT.

The rearrangement links TRBV5-4 to TRBJ2-1; TRBD2 matches at 7 bases. Germline CDR1 SGHNT, CDR2 YYREEE (reference sequence). Trimming took 0 bases from V and 7 from J; bases not matched to a gene: 4. The CDR3 contains 14 residues. The CDR3: CASSLDPSGNEQFF. For the CDR3, the DNA is TGTGCCAGCAGCTTGGATCCTAGCGGTAATGAGCAGTTCTTC.

The chain uses TRBV10-3 and TRBJ2-3, with TRBD2 matching over 9 bases. Germline CDR1 ENHRY, CDR2 SYGVKD. V lost 10 bases and J lost 2; bases outside the gene matches: 13. This CDR3 is built from 16 residues. This CDR3 reads CASRTNRLADTDTQYF. DNA for the CDR3: TGTGCCAGCAGGACAAACCGACTAGCGGACACAGATACGCAGTATTTT.

The chain has TRBV7-2 and TRBJ2-7, with D unclear. The CDR3 has 12 residues. Germline V gene lookup returns CDR1 SGHTA and CDR2 FQGNSA. Trimming removed 7 bases at V and 0 bases at J, with 7 bases between. For the CDR3, the DNA is TGTGCCAGCACTCGGTTCTCCTACGAGCAGTACTTC. Translation: CASTRFSYEQYF.

The V gene is TRBV5-6, the J gene TRBJ1-5; the D gene is possibly TRBD1 (5 bases). CDR3 length equals 15 residues. Trimming removed 3 bases at V and 8 bases at J, with 18 bases between. CDR1 and CDR2 from the germline V gene are SGHDT and YYEEEE. For the CDR3, the DNA is TGTGCCAGCAGCTACACCAGGACACCTACGGAGCCCCAGCATTTT. The encoded protein is CASSYTRTPTEPQHF. Using reference TRBV5-6 and TRBJ1-5 for the parts outside the CDR3, the full variable domain is DAGVTQSPTHLIKTRGQQVTLRCSPKSGHDTVSWYQQALGQGPQFIFQYYEEEERQRGNFPDRFSGHQFPNYSSELNVNALLLGDSALYLCASSYTRTPTEPQHFGDGTRLSIL.

The chain employs TRBV28 and TRBJ2-3; D not resolved. The CDR3 has 18 residues. Germline loops: CDR1 MDHEN, CDR2 SYDVKM. V gave up 2 bases and J gave up 0 bases, with 18 bases separating them. CDR3 residues: CASSLTSRGLSSTDTQYF. The CDR3 nucleotides read TGTGCCAGCAGTTTAACAAGCCGTGGGCTCTCTAGCACAGATACGCAGTATTTT.

This sequence joins TRBV6-6 and TRBJ1-1; 9 bases match TRBD1. CDR1 and CDR2 from the germline V gene are MNHNY and SVGAGI (reference sequence). There are 14 residues in the CDR3. After removal of 2 bases from V and 6 bases from J, the junction contained 4 bases not matched to a gene. CDR3 bases: TGTGCCAGCAGTTACGGACAGGGGAGTTCTGAAGCTTTCTTT. Amino acids: CASSYGQGSSEAFF.

This clone occurred a few times. The rearrangement uses TRBV29-1 and TRBJ1-1; D ambiguous. Germline V CDR1 and CDR2: SQVTM, ANQGSEA. The CDR3 totals 11 residues. V was shortened by 6 bases and J by 6 bases, with 11 bases between the two germline ends. This CDR3 is CSVTGAPEAFF. CDR3 bases: TGCAGCGTGACGGGTGCCCCTGAAGCTTTCTTT.

This chain joins TRBV5-1 and TRBJ2-2; maybe TRBD1 (5 bases). Trimming pared 4 bases from V and 5 bases from J, leaving 15 bases between. CDR1 SGHRS and CDR2 YFSETQ come from the germline V gene. The CDR3 is 15 amino acids. The CDR3: CASSHGHIETGELFF. CDR3 nucleotide sequence: TGCGCCAGCAGCCACGGACATATTGAGACCGGGGAGCTGTTTTTT.

This chain uses TRBV29-1 with TRBJ1-5; 9 nucleotides agree with TRBD1. The CDR3 length is 14 residues. Germline loops: CDR1 SQVTM, CDR2 ANQGSEA. V was pared by 6 bases and J by 2 bases, with 5 bases of the junction left unmatched. This CDR3 reads CSVGDRDRNQPQHF. CDR3 bases: TGCAGCGTCGGGGACAGGGACCGCAATCAGCCCCAGCATTTT.

The chain carries TRBV5-1 and TRBJ1-3, with D hard to call. Germline V gives CDR1 SGHRS, CDR2 YFSETQ. The CDR3 length is 16 residues. Trimming took 2 bases from V and 4 from J, leaving 16 bases between them. CDR3 sequence: CASSLESTSKGNTIYF. The CDR3 nucleotides are TGCGCCAGCAGCTTAGAGAGTACCTCTAAAGGAAACACCATATATTTT.

This clone was detected once. V is TRBV11-3 and J is TRBJ2-5, with a possible D match to TRBD1 (5 bases). The CDR3 length is 13 residues. Looked up from germline, CDR1 is SGHNT and CDR2 is YENEEA. The V end was cut by 6 bases, the J end by 2 bases, with 10 bases between. The CDR3 DNA follows: TGTGCCAGCAGTCTCCAGGGACAAGAGACCCAGTACTTC. Translating it yields CASSLQGQETQYF.

The rearrangement links TRBV5-4 to TRBJ1-4, with D perhaps matching TRBD1 (5 bases). The CDR3 length is 15 residues. V was pared by 0 bases and J by 5 bases, with 11 bases between. Looked up from germline, CDR1 is SGHNT and CDR2 is YYREEE (reference sequence). The CDR3 DNA is TGTGCCAGCAGCTTGGGCGGGAAGGGGAATGAAAAACTGTTTTTT. It is translated as CASSLGGKGNEKLFF.

The J gene is TRBJ2-3, the V gene TRBV14, with 7 bases that match TRBD2. In germline, CDR1 is SGHDN, CDR2 FVKESK. The ends lost 1 base at V and 8 bases at J; junction bases unmatched: 3. The CDR3 loop spans 13 amino acids. CDR3 coding DNA: TGTGCCAGCAGCCAAGGGGGGGGACGTACGCAGTATTTT. It yields the protein CASSQGGGRTQYF.

The rearrangement uses TRBV2 and TRBJ1-5; TRBD1 is a possible D gene (6 bases). CDR1 and CDR2 from the germline V gene are SNHLY and FYNNEI. Trimming took 11 bases from V and 0 from J, leaving 17 bases between them. CDR3 length: 15 amino acids. This CDR3 reads CASKGGDYSNQPQHF. In DNA form, the CDR3 reads TGTGCCTCGAAAGGGGGAGATTATAGCAATCAGCCCCAGCATTTT.

The genes are TRBV2 and TRBJ2-1; tentative D call: TRBD2 (6 bases). CDR3 size: 13 residues. V was clipped by 6 bases and J by 9 bases, with 15 bases between them. CDR1 SNHLY and CDR2 FYNNEI come from the germline V gene. For the CDR3, the DNA is TGTGCCAGCAGCACTAGCCCTCCTGGTGAGCAGTTCTTC. This encodes CASSTSPPGEQFF.

The chain combines TRBV6-1 with TRBJ1-4; D remains unclear. Trimming removed 7 bases at V and 7 bases at J, with 16 bases between. The CDR3 is 14 amino acids. Germline V gene data show CDR1 as MNHNS and CDR2 as SASEGT. CDR3 region: CASTREGIREKLFF. In DNA, the CDR3 is TGTGCCAGCACCCGAGAAGGGATTCGTGAAAAACTGTTTTTT.

This clone occurred once. V is TRBV10-1 and J is TRBJ2-7; D is tentatively TRBD1 or TRBD2 (6 bases each). CDR1 is WNHNN and CDR2 is SYGVQD in the germline V gene (reference sequence). This CDR3 is built from 15 residues. The V end lost 3 bases, the J end lost 6 bases, and 18 bases lay between the germline ends. CDR3 protein: CASSEIQGGSGEQYF. CDR3 in DNA: TGCGCCAGCAGTGAAATACAGGGAGGAAGTGGCGAGCAGTACTTC.

The chain joins TRBV5-1 to TRBJ2-2, with D tentatively TRBD2 (6 bases). CDR3 length: 12 residues. Germline V gene data show CDR1 as SGHRS and CDR2 as YFSETQ. V was shortened by 4 bases and J by 8 bases, with 9 bases between the two germline ends. CDR3 sequence: CASSRTTGELFF. The CDR3 nucleotides read TGCGCCAGCAGCCGGACTACAGGGGAGCTGTTTTTT.

The CDR3 loop reads CASFERGASTDTQYF. In DNA, the CDR3 is TGTGCCAGCTTCGAGCGGGGGGCTAGCACAGATACGCAGTATTTT. This rearrangement joins TRBV2 to TRBJ2-3; TRBD2 agrees at 9 bases. Germline V gene lookup returns CDR1 SNHLY and CDR2 FYNNEI. With V trimmed by 8 bases and J by 0 bases, 6 bases remained unmatched. This CDR3 spans 15 amino acids.

V usage is TRBV4-1 and J usage is TRBJ2-3; TRBD2 might be the D (5 bases). The germline gives CDR1 MGHRA, CDR2 YSYEKL. This CDR3 comprises 13 residues. Trimming cost V 4 bases and J 3 bases, with 8 bases left between them. CDR3 nucleotide sequence: TGCGCCAGCAGCCGTACGGGGACAGATACGCAGTATTTT. This codes for CASSRTGTDTQYF.

The chain has TRBV27 and TRBJ2-1, with no clear D. This CDR3 has 13 amino acids. Germline CDR1 MNHEY, CDR2 SMNVEV (reference sequence). The ends were cut back, 5 bases at V and 0 bases at J, with 5 bases in the middle. CDR3 in DNA: TGTGCCAGCAGTAAAAACTCCTACAATGAGCAGTTCTTC. This translates into CASSKNSYNEQFF.

The table lists this clone with many counts. The chain uses TRBV25-1 and TRBJ1-2; no reliable D call. CDR3 size: 13 residues. The V gene lost 0 bases and the J gene lost 5 bases, with 7 bases spanning the gap. Germline-derived CDR1 and CDR2 are MGHDK and SYGVNS. The CDR3 DNA reads TGTGCCAGCAGTGAATATCAAGGGTATGGCTACACCTTC. Its translation is CASSEYQGYGYTF.

The J gene is TRBJ1-3, the V gene TRBV29-1; D gene ambiguous. Looked up from germline, CDR1 is SQVTM and CDR2 is ANQGSEA. The CDR3 extends over 13 amino acids. The V end lost 7 bases, the J end lost 0 bases, and 10 bases lay between the germline ends. CDR3 region: CSAGSNSGNTIYF. CDR3 DNA: TGCAGCGCCGGGTCCAACTCTGGAAACACCATATATTTT.

The rearrangement joins TRBV2 to TRBJ2-5; TRBD1 might be the D (6 bases). CDR1 and CDR2 (germline): SNHLY, FYNNEI. V was clipped by 8 bases and J by 10 bases, with 20 bases between them. CDR3 length equals 13 residues. The CDR3 DNA reads as TGTGCCAGCGCTATCACAGGGACGGGTGGCCAGTACTTC. It translates to CASAITGTGGQYF.

This sequence joins TRBV9 and TRBJ1-6; unclear D gene. In germline, CDR1 is SGDLS, CDR2 YYNGEE. This CDR3 comprises 15 residues. Trimming cost V 2 bases and J 0 bases, with 6 bases left between them. The CDR3 region has the DNA TGTGCCAGCAGCGTTAGTAGCTCCTATAATTCACCCCTCCACTTT. It encodes CASSVSSSYNSPLHF.

The chain is built from TRBV6-5 and TRBJ2-5; maybe TRBD1 (5 bases). Germline V lookup: CDR1 MNHEY, CDR2 SVGAGI. This CDR3 is built from 14 residues. Between the trimmed V and J ends, which lost 4 bases and 4 bases, there was a span of 13 bases. The CDR3 loop reads CASSSPGQGETQYF. For the CDR3, the DNA is TGTGCCAGCAGTTCGCCCGGACAAGGAGAGACCCAGTACTTC.

The chain uses TRBV7-2 and TRBJ2-1; TRBD2 matches at 7 bases. Germline assignment: CDR1 SGHTA and CDR2 FQGNSA. There are 16 residues in the CDR3. V lost 5 bases to trimming and J lost 0 bases; unmatched junction nucleotides: 7. The CDR3 here is CASSPLAANSYNEQFF. Written as DNA, the CDR3 is TGTGCCAGCAGCCCTCTAGCGGCGAACTCCTACAATGAGCAGTTCTTC.

The rearrangement joins TRBV30 to TRBJ1-5; TRBD1 might be the D (6 bases). From germline, CDR1 is GTSNPN and CDR2 SVGIG (reference sequence). V lost 1 base to trimming and J lost 5 bases, with 15 bases between them. The CDR3 loop spans 15 amino acids. The CDR3 is CAWSGGAGDYQPQHF. CDR3 nucleotide sequence: TGTGCCTGGAGTGGGGGGGCCGGGGACTATCAGCCCCAGCATTTT.

This clone has a handful of counts. This sequence joins TRBV19 and TRBJ1-1; possible D gene TRBD1, 5 bases. CDR1 is LNHDA and CDR2 is SQIVND in the germline V gene (reference sequence). This CDR3 has 13 amino acids. The V end lost 8 bases, the J end lost 4 bases, and 14 bases lay between the germline ends. The CDR3 DNA is TGTGCCAGTGGGGCCTCTCTTGCCACTGAAGCTTTCTTT. Its translation is CASGASLATEAFF.

With regard to this clone: At the DNA level, this CDR3 is encoded by other sequences in the same sample as well. The chain has TRBV19 and TRBJ2-3, with D perhaps TRBD2 (5 bases). CDR3 length equals 12 residues. V dropped 6 bases and J dropped 2 bases, with 6 bases sitting between them. Germline assignment: CDR1 LNHDA and CDR2 SQIVND (reference sequence). The DNA of the CDR3 is TGTGCCAGTAGCGGGGACACAGATACGCAGTATTTT. Translating it yields CASSGDTDTQYF.